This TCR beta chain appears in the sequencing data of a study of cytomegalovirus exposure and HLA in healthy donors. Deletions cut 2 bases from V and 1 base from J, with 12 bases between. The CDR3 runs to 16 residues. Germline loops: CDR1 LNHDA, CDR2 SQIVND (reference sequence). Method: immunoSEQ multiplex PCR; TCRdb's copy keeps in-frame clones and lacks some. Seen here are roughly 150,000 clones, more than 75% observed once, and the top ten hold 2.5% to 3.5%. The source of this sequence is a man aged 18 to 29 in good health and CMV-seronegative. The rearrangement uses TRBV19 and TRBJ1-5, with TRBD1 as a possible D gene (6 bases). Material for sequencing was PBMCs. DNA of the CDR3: TGTGCCAGTAGTATAATGGCAGGGGTGAGCAATCAGCCCCAGCATTTT. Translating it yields CASSIMAGVSNQPQHF.